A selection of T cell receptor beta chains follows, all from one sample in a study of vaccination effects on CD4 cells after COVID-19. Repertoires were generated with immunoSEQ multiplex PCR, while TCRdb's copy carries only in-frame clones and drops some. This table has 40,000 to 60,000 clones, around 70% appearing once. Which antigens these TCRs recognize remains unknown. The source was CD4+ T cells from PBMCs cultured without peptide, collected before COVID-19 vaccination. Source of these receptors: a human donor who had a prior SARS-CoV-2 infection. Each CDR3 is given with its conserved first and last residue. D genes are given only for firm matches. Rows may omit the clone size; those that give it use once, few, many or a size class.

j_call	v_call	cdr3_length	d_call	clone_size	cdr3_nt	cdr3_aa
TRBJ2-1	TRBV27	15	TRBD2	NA	TGTGCCAGCAGGGCGACTAGCGGGGGGGCCTGGGAGCAGTTCTTC	CASRATSGGAWEQFF
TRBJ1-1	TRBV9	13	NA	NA	TGTGCCAGCAGCGTAGTCGGTGCCACTGAAGCTTTCTTT	CASSVVGATEAFF
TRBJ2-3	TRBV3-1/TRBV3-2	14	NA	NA	TGTGCCAGCAGCCCGTCGGGGGCGGCAGATACGCAGTATTTT	CASSPSGAADTQYF
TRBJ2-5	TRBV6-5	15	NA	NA	TGTGCCAGCAGTTACGACCGGGACGACCAAGAGACCCAGTACTTC	CASSYDRDDQETQYF
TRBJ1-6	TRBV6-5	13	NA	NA	TGTGCCAGCCTCGGGCCGGGGCTGTCCTCCTTCCACTTT	CASLGPGLSSFHF
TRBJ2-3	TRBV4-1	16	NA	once	TGCGCCAGCAGTAACCTCGCGGGTACTAGCACAGATACGCAGTATTTT	CASSNLAGTSTDTQYF
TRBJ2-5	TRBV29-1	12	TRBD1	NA	TGCAGCGTTCTGACAGGGGAAGAGACCCAGTACTTC	CSVLTGEETQYF
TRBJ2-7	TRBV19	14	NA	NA	TGTGCCAGTAGTGACAACGACAAGACCTACGAGCAGTACTTC	CASSDNDKTYEQYF
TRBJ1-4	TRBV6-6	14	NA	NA	TGTGCCAGCAGTTATGGTCCCTCTAATGAAAAACTGTTTTTT	CASSYGPSNEKLFF
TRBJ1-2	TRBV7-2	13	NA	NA	TGTGCCAGCAGCTCCCGGGAGCAGGCCGGCTACACCTTC	CASSSREQAGYTF
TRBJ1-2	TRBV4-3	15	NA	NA	TGCGCCAGCAGCCAAGCGTACGCGACTAACTATGGCTACACCTTC	CASSQAYATNYGYTF
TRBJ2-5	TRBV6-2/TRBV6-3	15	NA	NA	TGTGCCAGCAGTTATACGGACAGAGATTTAGAGACCCAGTACTTC	CASSYTDRDLETQYF
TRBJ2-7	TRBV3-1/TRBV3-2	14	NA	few	TGTGCCAGCAGCCAAGGGCCAGGCGTCTACGAGCAGTACTTC	CASSQGPGVYEQYF
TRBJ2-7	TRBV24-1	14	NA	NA	TGTGCCACCAGTGACAACGGAAGGAGCGACGAGCAGTACTTC	CATSDNGRSDEQYF
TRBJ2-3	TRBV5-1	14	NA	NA	TGCGCCAGCAGCACGGGCCCCCCTGCGGATACGCAGTATTTT	CASSTGPPADTQYF
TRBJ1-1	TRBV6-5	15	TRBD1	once	TGTGCCAGCAGTCTAACAGGGGCTAAGGTGCCTGAAGCTTTCTTT	CASSLTGAKVPEAFF
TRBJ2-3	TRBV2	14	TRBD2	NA	TGTGCCAGCAATGGGGAGGGCGGCACAGATACGCAGTATTTT	CASNGEGGTDTQYF
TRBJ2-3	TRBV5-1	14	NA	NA	TGCGCCAGCAGGCGTGGGGTCATCACAGATACGCAGTATTTT	CASRRGVITDTQYF
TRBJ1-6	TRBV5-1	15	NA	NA	TGCGCCAGCAGTCCTGAGCGGTATCAGGTTTCACCCCTCCACTTT	CASSPERYQVSPLHF
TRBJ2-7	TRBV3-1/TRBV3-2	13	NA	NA	TGTGCCAGCAGCCCACTTGACCGCTACGAGCAGTACTTC	CASSPLDRYEQYF
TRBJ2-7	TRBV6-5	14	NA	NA	TGTGCCAGCAGCCTACCAGGATTCCCCTACGAGCAGTACTTC	CASSLPGFPYEQYF
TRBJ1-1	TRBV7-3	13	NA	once	TGTGCCAGCAGCTTCGACATGAACACTGAAGCTTTCTTT	CASSFDMNTEAFF
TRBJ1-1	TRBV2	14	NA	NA	TGTGCCAGCAGCCCCAGAGTACAGAACACTGAAGCTTTCTTT	CASSPRVQNTEAFF
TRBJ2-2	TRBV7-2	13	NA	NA	TGTGCCAGCAGCTTAGCATGGTCCGGGGAGCTGTTTTTT	CASSLAWSGELFF
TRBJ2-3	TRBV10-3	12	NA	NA	TGTGTCACGGCTGGGGAGGCAGATACGCAGTATTTT	CVTAGEADTQYF
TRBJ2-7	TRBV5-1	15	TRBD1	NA	TGCGCCAGCAGCATAAACAGGGGGCCTGTCTCCGAGCAGTACTTC	CASSINRGPVSEQYF